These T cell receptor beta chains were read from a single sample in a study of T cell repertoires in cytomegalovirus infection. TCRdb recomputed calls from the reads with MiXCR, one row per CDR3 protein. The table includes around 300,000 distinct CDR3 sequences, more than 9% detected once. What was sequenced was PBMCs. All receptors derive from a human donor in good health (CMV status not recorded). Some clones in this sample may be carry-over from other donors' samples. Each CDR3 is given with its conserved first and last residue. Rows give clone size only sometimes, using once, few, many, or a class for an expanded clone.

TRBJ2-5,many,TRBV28,CASSLRLATYQETQYF
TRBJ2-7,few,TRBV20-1,CSARDRAEYEQYF
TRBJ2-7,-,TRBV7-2,CASSRETYEQYF
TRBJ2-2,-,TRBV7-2,CASSLNRDGFKMFF
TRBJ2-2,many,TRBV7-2,CASSSTGPNTGELFF
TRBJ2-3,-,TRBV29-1,CSVPPPLAGGNTQYF
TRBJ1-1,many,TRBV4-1,CASSQDLGSEAFF
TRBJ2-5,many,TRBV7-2,CASSPLGWEPQTQYF
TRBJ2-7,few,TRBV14,CASSQDLQGEQYF
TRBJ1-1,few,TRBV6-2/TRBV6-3,CASSYSTVGTEAFF
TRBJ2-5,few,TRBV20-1,CSASRQGTGETQYF
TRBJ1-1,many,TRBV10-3,CAIREQGGTEAFF
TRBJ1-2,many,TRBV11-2,CASSTSSWGYGYTF
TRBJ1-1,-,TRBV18,CASSPRVAEMNTEAFF
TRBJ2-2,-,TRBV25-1,CASSPGSRGLFF
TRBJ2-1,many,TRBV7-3,CASSLKLVDNEQFF
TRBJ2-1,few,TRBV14,CASSQVIGRAPNEQFF
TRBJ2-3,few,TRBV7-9,CASSQGVYHTDTQYF
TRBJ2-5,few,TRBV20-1,CSASQDSNQETQYF
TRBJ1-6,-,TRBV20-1,CSARGGVNSPLHF
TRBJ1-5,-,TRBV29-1,CSVGLLGDGPQHF
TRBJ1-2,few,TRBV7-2,CASSSAGWGWFGGYTF
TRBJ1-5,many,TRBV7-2,CASSLAPYTNQPQHF
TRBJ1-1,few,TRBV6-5,CASSYSFAGVATEAFF
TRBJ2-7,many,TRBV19,CASSIGSYEQYF
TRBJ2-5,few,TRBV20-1,CSAKTSGGLKETQYF
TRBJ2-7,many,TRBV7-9,CASSRAEVWETYEQYF
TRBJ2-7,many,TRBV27,CASSLKGRPSPYEQYF
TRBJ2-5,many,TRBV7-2,CASSRDRAEETQYF
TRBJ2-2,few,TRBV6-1,CASTGANTGELFF
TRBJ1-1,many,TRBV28,CASQGGDMNTEAFF
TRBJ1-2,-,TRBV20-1,CSARTGNVYGYTF
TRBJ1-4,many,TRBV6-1,CASSWGPREKLFF
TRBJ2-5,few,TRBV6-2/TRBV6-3,CASTMLKDRETQYF
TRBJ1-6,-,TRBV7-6,CASSLALSGVDSPLHF
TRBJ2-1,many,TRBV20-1,CSARRGQGGDEQFF